This T cell receptor beta chain was found in a study of blood T cell repertoires in COVID-19. About the research overall: Both acute and convalescent COVID-19 samples were obtained from the United States, Italy and Spain. The cDNA or gDNA used as material had been derived from T cells, B-cell-depleted T cells, or PBMCs.

Germline V gene sequence: CDR1 SGHDT, CDR2 YYEEEE. CDR3 length: 12 residues. V was cut by 1 base and J by 8 bases, with 7 bases left in between. In the source study's methods: It was from reference gene primer amplification that nucleated cell counts were estimated. Sequencing used immunoSEQ multiplex PCR; TCRdb keeps in-frame clones, though not all of them. V and J calls and clone size are those listed in that table; D and trimming were worked out from the DNA. The sample comprises more than 65,000 clones, roughly 87% of which are singletons, and 6.5% to 8% rests with the top ten. The receptor was isolated from a man aged 45-60 years with active COVID-19. The specimen sequenced was peripheral blood. This chain connects TRBV5-6 to TRBJ2-1; D might be TRBD2 (5 bases). The CDR3 DNA follows: TGTGCCAGCAGCTTGTCGGGGTATGAGCAGTTCTTC. Protein: CASSLSGYEQFF.